The source of this T cell receptor beta chain is a study of blood T cell repertoires in COVID-19. For the study at large: COVID-19 samples from acute and convalescent phases originated in the United States, Italy and Spain. T cells, B-cell-depleted T cells, or PBMCs provided the cDNA or gDNA that served as material.

The germline V and J ends were trimmed by 6 bases and 7 bases, with 26 bases remaining between them. Per the germline V gene, CDR1 is SGHVS and CDR2 is FNYEAQ. The CDR3 extends over 17 amino acids. Methods used by the authors: Estimation of nucleated cell counts relied on the amplification of reference gene primers. The table came from immunoSEQ multiplex PCR; TCRdb's copy has only in-frame clones and leaves some out. Clone size and the V and J calls come from that table; the DNA yielded D and trimming. The sample lists some 150,000 clones, 75% to 85% occurring once. Material: peripheral blood. The V and J genes are TRBV7-6 and TRBJ2-3; D may be TRBD2 (7 bases). This clonotype was obtained from a woman aged 50 to 65 with acute or convalescent COVID-19. CDR3 coding DNA: TGTGCCAGCAGTCTTAATCGTCCGGGGGGCCTTATCAATACGCAGTATTTT. Translating gives CASSLNRPGGLINTQYF. The full variable domain, completed using reference TRBV7-6 and TRBJ2-3, is GAGVSQSPRYKVTKRGQDVALRCDPISGHVSLYWYRQALGQGPEFLTYFNYEAQQDKSGLPNDRFSAERPEGSISTLTIQRTEQRDSAMYRCASSLNRPGGLINTQYFGPGTRLTVL.